Below, 27 T cell receptor beta chains from the same sample are listed, as sequenced in a study of shared clonotypes between healthy human individuals. Sequenced by immunoSEQ multiplex PCR; TCRdb stores in-frame clones only, minus some. The sample contains hundreds of thousands of clones, roughly 72% of which appear only once. Material for sequencing was memory CD4+ T cells sorted from blood. As to subset: CD45RA-negative fraction. Receptor source: a woman between 25 and 40 years old in good health.

V usage is TRBV5-5 and J usage is TRBJ2-1, with TRBD2 as a possible D gene (5 bases). V was cut by 4 bases and J by 7 bases, with 12 bases left in between. The CDR3 totals 13 residues. The germline V gene encodes CDR1 SGHKS and CDR2 YYEKEE (reference sequence). The CDR3 region has the DNA TGTGCCAGCAGCGACAATCGGGGAAATGAGCAGTTCTTC. This gives the protein CASSDNRGNEQFF.

This clone came up a few times. The genes are TRBV7-9 and TRBJ2-2, with D tentatively TRBD1 (6 bases). V lost 8 bases and J lost 0, with 16 bases in between. Germline V gene data show CDR1 as SEHNR and CDR2 as FQNEAQ (reference sequence). The CDR3 spans 16 residues. The CDR3 spells CASPDPGVANTGELFF. The DNA of the CDR3 is TGTGCCAGCCCCGACCCAGGGGTGGCGAACACCGGGGAGCTGTTTTTT. The whole variable domain, remainder taken from reference TRBV7-9 and TRBJ2-2, is DTGVSQNPRHKITKRGQNVTFRCDPISEHNRLYWYRQTLGQGPEFLTYFQNEAQLEKSRLLSDRFSAERPKGSFSTLEIQRTEQGDSAMYLCASPDPGVANTGELFFGEGSRLTVL.

The genes are TRBV28 and TRBJ2-7; tentative D call: TRBD2 (6 bases). V was pared by 7 bases and J by 3 bases, with 16 bases between. Looked up from germline, CDR1 is MDHEN and CDR2 is SYDVKM. The CDR3 spans 14 residues. DNA of the CDR3: TGTGCCAGCAACCAGCGGGCACGCCTCTACGAGCAGTACTTC. This encodes CASNQRARLYEQYF.

This clone came up a few times. The sample has other DNA sequences that encode this CDR3 too. The chain recombines TRBV19 with TRBJ2-7, with no clear D. V lost 3 bases and J lost 0, with 9 bases in between. The CDR3 runs 14 residues. Germline CDR1 and CDR2: LNHDA and SQIVND (reference sequence). CDR3 amino acids: CASSIGRSSYEQYF. The CDR3 DNA reads as TGTGCCAGTAGTATCGGCAGGAGCTCCTACGAGCAGTACTTC.

The sample holds one count of this clone. Additional DNA sequences in this sample encode the identical CDR3. J is TRBJ1-1 and V is TRBV6-1; D gene ambiguous. Deletions cut 2 bases from V and 1 base from J, with 5 bases between. Germline V gene data show CDR1 as MNHNS and CDR2 as SASEGT. The CDR3 consists of 13 residues. The CDR3 nucleotides read TGTGCCAGCAGTGAACCCGCGAACACTGAAGCTTTCTTT. Protein sequence: CASSEPANTEAFF.

This chain uses TRBV30 with TRBJ2-1; TRBD2 might be the D (6 bases). Germline V lookup: CDR1 GTSNPN, CDR2 SVGIG (reference sequence). The length of the CDR3 is 16 residues. The ends were cut back, 3 bases at V and 1 base at J, with 16 bases in the middle. CDR3 DNA sequence: TGTGCCTGGAGCCCCACGTGGGGGGTTTCCTACAATGAGCAGTTCTTC. Translated, it gives CAWSPTWGVSYNEQFF. Looking up the rest from reference TRBV30 and TRBJ2-1 gives the full variable domain: SQTIHQWPATLVQPVGSPLSLECTVEGTSNPNLYWYRQAAGRGLQLLFYSVGIGQISSEVPQNLSASRPQDRQFILSSKKLLLSDSGFYLCAWSPTWGVSYNEQFFGPGTRLTVL.

With regard to this clone: Possible read error: a much larger clone is one base away. This chain links TRBV7-9 with TRBJ1-5, with D possibly being TRBD1 (6 bases). This CDR3 has 14 residues. V was clipped by 1 base and J by 4 bases, with 8 bases between them. Looked up from germline, CDR1 is SEHNR and CDR2 is FQNEAQ (reference sequence). CDR3 coding DNA: TGTGCCAGCAGCTTAGAGGGGGGGAATCAGCCCCAGCATTTT. As protein: CASSLEGGNQPQHF.

The gene calls are TRBV30 and TRBJ2-7; a weak D match, TRBD2 (5 bases). Per germline, CDR1 GTSNPN and CDR2 SVGIG (reference sequence). This CDR3 has 16 amino acids. V was shortened by 0 bases and J by 0 bases, with 15 bases between the two germline ends. CDR3 sequence: CAWSVGWETFSYEQYF. The CDR3 DNA reads TGTGCCTGGAGTGTAGGGTGGGAGACCTTCTCCTACGAGCAGTACTTC.

This clone has a single count. The chain uses TRBV29-1 and TRBJ2-2; possibly TRBD2 for D (6 bases). Trimming left V 4 bases short and J 7 bases short, with 16 bases between. Germline CDR1 reads SQVTM; CDR2 reads ANQGSEA. The CDR3 totals 14 residues. The CDR3 sequence: CSVAVGRGIGELFF. The DNA of the CDR3 is TGCAGCGTTGCAGTGGGGCGCGGGATCGGGGAGCTGTTTTTT.

The V call is TRBV28, the J call TRBJ2-2; 13 bases are a match to TRBD2. V dropped 3 bases and J dropped 6; count of bases not matched to a gene: 4. CDR3 length equals 16 residues. The germline CDR1 and CDR2 sequences are MDHEN and SYDVKM. The CDR3 sequence: CASSFTSGRASGELFF. For the CDR3, the DNA is TGTGCCAGCAGTTTCACTAGCGGGAGGGCCTCCGGGGAGCTGTTTTTT.

V and J are TRBV18 and TRBJ1-2; 9 bases line up with TRBD1. Germline trimming cut 7 bases from V and 8 bases from J; bases unmatched to any gene: 17. The germline V gene encodes CDR1 KGHSH and CDR2 LQKENI. This CDR3 is built from 16 residues. CDR3 residues: CASLTSRGQGFRGYTF. DNA of the CDR3: TGTGCCAGCTTAACCTCCCGAGGACAGGGGTTTCGCGGCTACACCTTC.

The chain links TRBV11-2 to TRBJ1-1; 7 bases map to TRBD1. Germline V CDR1 and CDR2: SGHAT, FQNNGV. The CDR3 is 17 amino acids. V gave up 5 bases and J gave up 1 base; unmatched junction bases: 13. The CDR3 DNA reads TGTGCCAGCAGCACTCCAGGGGGGTTGTATTCGAACACTGAAGCTTTCTTT. Translation: CASSTPGGLYSNTEAFF.

V is TRBV19 and J is TRBJ2-3; possibly TRBD2 for D (6 bases). The germline V and J ends were trimmed by 7 bases and 2 bases, with 13 bases remaining between them. CDR1 LNHDA and CDR2 SQIVND come from the germline V gene (reference sequence). This CDR3 is built from 14 residues. The CDR3 sequence is CASKPGTATDTQYF. CDR3 DNA sequence: TGTGCCAGTAAGCCGGGGACTGCCACAGATACGCAGTATTTT.

This clone was recorded only once. CDR3 nucleotides: TGTGCCAGCAGCTTAGTTCCTGGGCAGGGGGTCGACGAGCAGTACTTC. It encodes CASSLVPGQGVDEQYF. The rearrangement joins TRBV7-9 to TRBJ2-7; 7 bases are shared with TRBD1. Germline trimming cut 1 base from V and 5 bases from J; bases unmatched to any gene: 11. The CDR3 loop spans 16 amino acids. CDR1 and CDR2 from the germline V gene are SEHNR and FQNEAQ (reference sequence).

As DNA, the CDR3 is TGCGCCAGCACCCACCGAGGATGGGTTACCACTGAAGCTTTCTTT. Amino acid sequence: CASTHRGWVTTEAFF. The gene calls are TRBV23-1 and TRBJ1-1; no clear D. TRBV23-1 is an ORF for which the function is uncertain. The V end lost 7 bases, the J end lost 4 bases, and 19 bases lay between the germline ends. The CDR3 totals 15 residues.

This clone was seen once. The chain joins TRBV2 to TRBJ1-4, with TRBD1 as a possible D gene (5 bases). Germline V gene lookup returns CDR1 SNHLY and CDR2 FYNNEI. The V gene lost 7 bases and the J gene lost 6 bases, with 9 bases spanning the gap. The CDR3 spans 12 residues. DNA of the CDR3: TGTGCCAGCATCGGCAGGGATGAAAAACTGTTTTTT. Translating gives CASIGRDEKLFF.

The chain joins TRBV18 to TRBJ2-7; the D is unclear. The CDR3 consists of 15 residues. Trimming took 3 bases from V and 3 from J, leaving 15 bases between them. Germline loops: CDR1 KGHSH, CDR2 LQKENI. The CDR3 here is CASSPTGHQNYEQYF. The CDR3 bases are TGTGCCAGCTCACCTACGGGTCACCAGAACTACGAGCAGTACTTC. Based on the CDR3 plus reference TRBV18 and TRBJ2-7, the full variable domain is NAGVMQNPRHLVRRRGQEARLRCSPMKGHSHVYWYRQLPEEGLKFMVYLQKENIIDESGMPKERFSAEFPKEGPSILRIQQVVRGDSAAYFCASSPTGHQNYEQYFGPGTRLTVT.

The chain employs TRBV28 and TRBJ1-1; possible D gene TRBD1, 5 bases. CDR3 length: 13 residues. Per germline, CDR1 MDHEN and CDR2 SYDVKM. Trimming took 5 bases from V and 0 from J, leaving 7 bases between them. The CDR3 region is CASSPGLNTEAFF. Here the CDR3 DNA reads TGTGCCAGCAGTCCGGGACTGAACACTGAAGCTTTCTTT.

V gene TRBV5-1 combines with J gene TRBJ2-5; TRBD2 might be the D (6 bases). CDR3 length: 14 residues. The germline V and J ends were trimmed by 0 bases and 3 bases, with 9 bases remaining between them. Germline-derived CDR1 and CDR2 are SGHRS and YFSETQ. CDR3 DNA sequence: TGCGCCAGCAGCTTGGGGGAGGCGGAAGAGACCCAGTACTTC. Translating gives CASSLGEAEETQYF.

The CDR3 DNA reads TGTGCCAGCAGTGGCGCCGGGACAGCGAAAGAGACCCAGTACTTC. This translates into CASSGAGTAKETQYF. This chain uses TRBV25-1 with TRBJ2-5; 7 positions match TRBD1. Looked up from germline, CDR1 is MGHDK and CDR2 is SYGVNS. V gave up 4 bases and J gave up 3 bases; unmatched junction bases: 8. This CDR3 has 15 amino acids.

This sequence joins TRBV6-1 and TRBJ1-2; the D gene is possibly TRBD1 (5 bases). Trimming stripped 7 bases from V and 2 bases from J, with 14 bases between. This CDR3 is built from 14 residues. Germline CDR1 is MNHNS and CDR2 is SASEGT. The CDR3 loop reads CASTTGSLNYGYTF. The DNA of the CDR3 is TGTGCCAGCACAACAGGAAGCCTCAACTATGGCTACACCTTC.

Written as DNA, the CDR3 is TGTGCCAGCAGCTTAGTGTCCGGGGACACTGAAGCTTTCTTT. It is translated as CASSLVSGDTEAFF. This sequence joins TRBV7-6 and TRBJ1-1; no firm D call. The CDR3 loop spans 14 amino acids. Trimming stripped 1 base from V and 3 bases from J, with 9 bases between. Germline CDR1 reads SGHVS; CDR2 reads FNYEAQ.

This clone was detected ten times or more. This chain connects TRBV7-2 to TRBJ2-5; D may be TRBD1 (5 bases). Trimming took off 0 bases at V and 5 bases at J, with 16 bases between the two ends. The CDR3 has 16 amino acids. CDR1 SGHTA and CDR2 FQGNSA come from the germline V gene. The CDR3 nucleotides are TGTGCCAGCAGCTTAGCTCAGGGCCCAATCGTCGAGACCCAGTACTTC. It translates to CASSLAQGPIVETQYF.

The V and J genes are TRBV6-5 and TRBJ2-7, with 11 bases fitting TRBD1. This CDR3 region has 15 residues. Germline V CDR1 and CDR2: MNHEY, SVGAGI. The V and J ends lost 1 base and 5 bases, in that order; junction bases with no gene match: 4. CDR3 coding DNA: TGTGCCAGCAGTTACTTCGGGACAGGGGGTCACGAGCAGTACTTC. Its protein is CASSYFGTGGHEQYF.

The chain employs TRBV9 and TRBJ2-3; 11 nucleotides align to TRBD2. J gave up 3 bases and V 4 bases, and 7 bases lay outside the gene matches. The germline CDR1 and CDR2 sequences are SGDLS and YYNGEE. The CDR3 loop spans 16 amino acids. The CDR3 here is CASSSLAGGSTDTQYF. CDR3 DNA: TGTGCCAGCAGCTCCCTAGCGGGAGGATCAACAGATACGCAGTATTTT.

V is TRBV28 and J is TRBJ2-7; TRBD2 is a possible D gene (6 bases). CDR3 length: 16 residues. CDR1 MDHEN and CDR2 SYDVKM come from the germline V gene. Deletions cut 3 bases from V and 2 bases from J, with 17 bases between. The CDR3 nucleotides are TGTGCCAGCAGTTTTCCCTCGGGAGCGGCCACCTACGAGCAGTACTTC. It yields the protein CASSFPSGAATYEQYF.

The chain couples TRBV28 to TRBJ1-5; 8 bases agree with TRBD1. Germline-derived CDR1 and CDR2 are MDHEN and SYDVKM. The CDR3 has 17 residues. V shed 3 bases, J shed 2 bases, and the junction held 9 bases outside the gene matches. The CDR3 DNA reads as TGTGCCAGCAGTTTCCTCCCCGGACAGGGTGGCAATCAGCCCCAGCATTTT. Translation: CASSFLPGQGGNQPQHF.